This T cell receptor (beta chain) was retrieved from a study of glioma-infiltrating T cells after dendritic cell vaccination. The overall study: Patients received autologous tumor lysate-pulsed dendritic cell vaccination between about 2003 and 2013.

The repertoire was sequenced with immunoSEQ multiplex PCR; TCRdb's copy has only in-frame clones and lacks some. Here the sample spans roughly 85,000 clones, 85% being singletons. Time point meaning: after dendritic cell vaccination, including at tumor progression/relapse. Between the trimmed V and J ends, which lost 2 bases and 3 bases, there was a span of 14 bases. The CDR3 has 15 residues. Germline lookup yields CDR1 SGHAT and CDR2 FQNNGV. The gene calls are TRBV11-2 and TRBJ2-7; D call uncertain. The sequencing here drew on blood, taken after dendritic cell vaccination. This TCR derives from a human donor with glioblastoma. The chain's CDR3 is CASSLRQARNYEQYF. The CDR3 coding sequence is TGTGCCAGCAGCTTACGGCAGGCCCGCAACTACGAGCAGTACTTC. Looking up the rest from reference TRBV11-2 and TRBJ2-7 gives the full variable domain: EAGVAQSPRYKIIEKRQSVAFWCNPISGHATLYWYQQILGQGPKLLIQFQNNGVVDDSQLPKDRFSAERLKGVDSTLKIQPAKLEDSAVYLCASSLRQARNYEQYFGPGTRLTVT.